This is a list of T cell receptor beta chains from one sample in a study of CD8 T cells in Susac syndrome. TCRdb called the immunoSEQ multiplex PCR reads again in MiXCR, with one record for every CDR3 protein. The sample has roughly 150,000 distinct CDR3 sequences; approximately 95% are singletons. Material: CD4+ T cells from PBMCs. The receptors were sampled from a human donor with Susac syndrome. The CDR3 runs from the conserved cysteine through the conserved F or W. The D gene is left open where the match is weak. Clone size is given for some rows only: seen once, a few or many times, or a class if the clone is expanded.

cdr3_nt,cdr3_aa,clone_size,v_call,j_call,d_call
TGCAGTGCTAAACGTCCGGGGGGACAAGAGACCCAGTACTTC,CSAKRPGGQETQYF,once,TRBV20-1,TRBJ2-5,TRBD2
TGTGCCAGCAGTTTATTAGGGTATGGCTACACCTTC,CASSLLGYGYTF,NA,TRBV12-3/TRBV12-4,TRBJ1-2,NA
TGCAGCGTTTCTCAGGGACAAGAGACCCAGTACTTC,CSVSQGQETQYF,NA,TRBV29-1,TRBJ2-5,NA
TGTGCCAGCAGTAATGCAGGGAATTCTAATTCACCCCTCCACTTT,CASSNAGNSNSPLHF,NA,TRBV5-4,TRBJ1-6,NA
TGCAGTGCACCGGGGGGGACCTACGAGCAGTACTTC,CSAPGGTYEQYF,once,TRBV20-1,TRBJ2-7,TRBD2
TGTGCCAGCAGTTTTCGGGGGGTCTCGCTGGGAGAGACCCAGTACTTC,CASSFRGVSLGETQYF,NA,TRBV27,TRBJ2-5,TRBD2
TGTGCCAGTGGGCGGGAACTAGCGGGGGGCGGGAATGAGCAGTTCTTC,CASGRELAGGGNEQFF,NA,TRBV19,TRBJ2-1,TRBD2
TGTGCCACGAGGAGCGGGGGACCCTACAATGAGCAGTTCTTC,CATRSGGPYNEQFF,NA,TRBV15,TRBJ2-1,TRBD2
TGTGCCAGCAGCTTAGGGAACAGGGTTCGCACTGAAGCTTTCTTT,CASSLGNRVRTEAFF,NA,TRBV7-9,TRBJ1-1,NA
TGTGCCAGCAGCTCCACAGGGGTTACTGAAGCTTTCTTT,CASSSTGVTEAFF,NA,TRBV7-9,TRBJ1-1,TRBD1
TGCGCCAGCAGCCAAGCGGGTCGGGGACCGAGAGGTCAGCCCCAGCATTTT,CASSQAGRGPRGQPQHF,NA,TRBV4-1,TRBJ1-5,NA
TGCAGTGCTAAGGGGGTACTTAGCAATTCACCCCTCCACTTT,CSAKGVLSNSPLHF,NA,TRBV20-1,TRBJ1-6,NA
TGTGCCACCACGCGGGATAGTATCCTCAACACCGGGGAGCTGTTTTTT,CATTRDSILNTGELFF,NA,TRBV15,TRBJ2-2,NA
TGTGCCAGCACTGCCAGGGGGGGTTCACCCCTCCACTTT,CASTARGGSPLHF,NA,TRBV25-1,TRBJ1-6,TRBD1
TGTGCCAGCAGTTTCGCAGGGAGGACAACTGAAGCTTTCTTT,CASSFAGRTTEAFF,NA,TRBV27,TRBJ1-1,NA